These 22 T cell receptor beta chains share one sample of origin, sequenced in a study of cytomegalovirus exposure and HLA in healthy donors. 13 Jbeta primers and 60 Vbeta primers were used for the PCR. Clones were sequenced by immunoSEQ multiplex PCR, and TCRdb holds only the in-frame ones, with some missing. The sample yields about 90,000 clones, around three quarters seen once. The specimen sequenced was PBMCs. All receptors come from a woman aged 45 to 65 in good health and CMV-seropositive.

The chain is built from TRBV13 and TRBJ2-7, with D perhaps TRBD1 (5 bases). Germline V gene data show CDR1 as PRHDT and CDR2 as FYEKMQ (reference sequence). The CDR3 has 15 residues. Trimming shortened V by 1 base and J by 3 bases, and 13 bases separated the two germline ends. The CDR3 loop is CASSLAQGGIYEQYF. CDR3 nucleotides: TGTGCCAGCAGCTTAGCGCAGGGTGGAATCTACGAGCAGTACTTC.

V gene TRBV19 combines with J gene TRBJ1-1; no firm D call. Trimming pared 1 base from V and 3 bases from J, leaving 18 bases between. The CDR3 is 17 residues long. The germline CDR1 and CDR2 sequences are LNHDA and SQIVND (reference sequence). The CDR3 sequence is CASSIGAGVRVDTEAFF. The DNA for the CDR3 is TGTGCCAGTAGTATAGGAGCGGGAGTAAGGGTGGACACTGAAGCTTTCTTT.

The V call is TRBV6-1, the J call TRBJ2-7; 9 positions match TRBD2. Germline CDR1 and CDR2: MNHNS and SASEGT. This CDR3 region has 14 residues. The V gene end was trimmed by 4 bases and the J gene end by 4 bases; junction bases not matched to a gene: 5. CDR3 region: CASSGAGGRYEQYF. The CDR3 coding sequence is TGTGCCAGCAGTGGTGCGGGAGGGAGATACGAGCAGTACTTC.

This clone was detected only a few times. The CDR3 is CASRSGGRGRTDTQYF. CDR3 DNA sequence: TGTGCCAGTCGCTCGGGGGGCAGGGGACGCACAGATACGCAGTATTTT. The chain combines TRBV19 with TRBJ2-3; D perhaps matches TRBD2 (7 bases). The germline V and J ends were trimmed by 8 bases and 1 base, with 19 bases remaining between them. Germline V gene data show CDR1 as LNHDA and CDR2 as SQIVND (reference sequence). This CDR3 is built from 16 residues.

In its sample, this clone was seen a few times. This chain links TRBV5-1 with TRBJ1-1; TRBD1 agrees at 7 bases. The CDR3 extends over 14 amino acids. V shed 3 bases, J shed 0 bases, and the junction held 2 bases outside the gene matches. The germline V gene has CDR1 SGHRS and CDR2 YFSETQ. Written as DNA, the CDR3 is TGCGCCAGCAGCTCACAGGGGTTGAACACTGAAGCTTTCTTT. Its protein product is CASSSQGLNTEAFF.

The chain couples TRBV19 to TRBJ2-2; 11 bases are shared with TRBD2. CDR1 is LNHDA, CDR2 SQIVND, per germline (reference sequence). Germline trimming cut 4 bases from V and 0 bases from J; bases unmatched to any gene: 7. The CDR3 extends over 18 amino acids. The CDR3 DNA sequence: TGTGCCAGTAGTACCACGGGACTAGCGGCCGCGAACACCGGGGAGCTGTTTTTT. Translated: CASSTTGLAAANTGELFF. The whole variable domain, remainder taken from reference TRBV19 and TRBJ2-2, is DGGITQSPKYLFRKEGQNVTLSCEQNLNHDAMYWYRQDPGQGLRLIYYSQIVNDFQKGDIAEGYSVSREKKESFPLTVTSAQKNPTAFYLCASSTTGLAAANTGELFFGEGSRLTVL.

The chain has TRBV5-1 and TRBJ2-7, with 7 positions matching TRBD1. The CDR3 contains 15 residues. Germline loops: CDR1 SGHRS, CDR2 YFSETQ. V shed 0 bases, J shed 1 base, and the junction held 4 bases outside the gene matches. CDR3 in amino acids: CASSLETGMSYEQYF. The CDR3 nucleotides are TGCGCCAGCAGCTTGGAGACAGGGATGTCCTACGAGCAGTACTTC.

This clone has more than one count but fewer than ten. This chain links TRBV6-6 with TRBJ1-2; 9 positions agree with TRBD1. The trim removed 6 bases at V and 5 bases at J, leaving 4 bases unmatched. Germline lookup yields CDR1 MNHNY and CDR2 SVGAGI (reference sequence). The CDR3 runs 13 residues. The CDR3 DNA is TGTGCCAGCAGCACACAGGGGGCATATGGCTACACCTTC. Protein sequence: CASSTQGAYGYTF.

The chain links TRBV7-3 to TRBJ2-2, with TRBD2 matching over 9 bases. The germline gives CDR1 SGHTA, CDR2 FQGTGA. V shed 5 bases and J 1 base; nucleotides not matched to a gene: 2. The CDR3 covers 15 residues. The CDR3 DNA is TGTGCCAGCAGCGCGACTAGCGGGAACACCGGGGAGCTGTTTTTT. It translates to CASSATSGNTGELFF. The full variable domain, with the rest looked up from reference TRBV7-3 and TRBJ2-2, is GAGVSQTPSNKVTEKGKYVELRCDPISGHTALYWYRQSLGQGPEFLIYFQGTGAADDSGLPNDRFFAVRPEGSVSTLKIQRTERGDSAVYLCASSATSGNTGELFFGEGSRLTVL.

The rearrangement links TRBV11-2 to TRBJ2-2; TRBD2 agrees at 7 bases. The V gene's germline CDR1 is SGHAT and CDR2 FQNNGV. The CDR3 loop spans 13 amino acids. V was clipped by 5 bases and J by 6 bases; unmatched bases: 3. CDR3 nucleotides: TGTGCCAGCAGCAGCGGGGATGCCGGGGAGCTGTTTTTT. Amino acids: CASSSGDAGELFF.

This rearrangement joins TRBV2 to TRBJ2-6, with 7 bases aligning to TRBD1. Trimming took 7 bases from V and 0 from J; bases not matched to a gene: 3. This CDR3 region has 15 residues. Germline CDR1 SNHLY, CDR2 FYNNEI. The DNA of the CDR3 is TGTGCCAGCATACGGGACAGCTCTGGGGCCAACGTCCTGACTTTC. Translation: CASIRDSSGANVLTF.

The chain links TRBV6-6 to TRBJ1-2; 11 bases are shared with TRBD1. The CDR3 is 16 residues long. The germline V gene has CDR1 MNHNY and CDR2 SVGAGI (reference sequence). Trimming cost V 5 bases and J 7 bases; bases outside gene matches: 12. CDR3 loop: CASSLTDRGRSGGYTF. The CDR3 region has the DNA TGTGCCAGCAGTCTAACGGACAGGGGGCGATCGGGTGGCTACACCTTC.

The chain has TRBV6-1 and TRBJ1-1; unclear D gene. The CDR3 runs 12 residues. Trimming removed 6 bases from V and 13 bases from J, with 18 bases in between. CDR1 and CDR2 (germline): MNHNS, SASEGT. The CDR3 spells CASSPRGVEGFF. CDR3 in DNA: TGTGCCAGCAGCCCCCGGGGAGTCGAGGGTTTCTTT.

The CDR3 DNA reads as TGTGCCAGCAGCGCACTAGCGAACACCGGGGAGCTGTTTTTT. Amino acid sequence: CASSALANTGELFF. The chain carries TRBV6-6 and TRBJ2-2; D perhaps matches TRBD2 (5 bases). The length of the CDR3 is 14 residues. Trimming stripped 6 bases from V and 0 bases from J, with 8 bases between. Germline V gives CDR1 MNHNY, CDR2 SVGAGI (reference sequence).

The chain recombines TRBV28 with TRBJ2-2; 7 nucleotides agree with TRBD2. CDR3 size: 16 residues. CDR1 is MDHEN and CDR2 is SYDVKM in the germline V gene. Unmatched junction bases numbered 11, after V lost 10 bases and J lost 0 bases. CDR3 sequence: CAIKKAGRANTGELFF. The CDR3 DNA follows: TGTGCCATTAAGAAAGCGGGGCGGGCGAACACCGGGGAGCTGTTTTTT.

Points on this clone: The same CDR3 can be traced to other DNA sequences in this sample. V and J are TRBV5-1 and TRBJ1-1; 7 nucleotides agree with TRBD1. Unmatched junction bases numbered 5, after V lost 5 bases and J lost 4 bases. This CDR3 spans 13 amino acids. In germline, CDR1 is SGHRS, CDR2 YFSETQ. Here the CDR3 DNA reads TGCGCCAGCAGTTTAACAGGGGCCACTGAAGCTTTCTTT. This gives the protein CASSLTGATEAFF.

This clone showed up just a few times. CDR3 coding DNA: TGCGCCAGCAGCCAAGATTGGGGGGGAGTCGTAGGTAATGAGCAGTTCTTC. It specifies CASSQDWGGVVGNEQFF. The chain is built from TRBV4-3 and TRBJ2-1; 7 nucleotides match TRBD2. This CDR3 is built from 17 residues. Trimming took 0 bases from V and 7 from J; bases not matched to a gene: 12. From germline, CDR1 is LGHNA and CDR2 YSLEER.

The chain employs TRBV11-2 and TRBJ2-1; TRBD2 agrees at 10 bases. CDR3 length: 15 amino acids. After removal of 6 bases from V and 6 bases from J, the junction contained 8 bases not matched to a gene. Per germline, CDR1 SGHAT and CDR2 FQNNGV. The CDR3 here is CASSQSGRALNEQFF. In DNA form, the CDR3 reads TGTGCCAGCAGTCAAAGCGGGAGGGCCCTCAATGAGCAGTTCTTC.

This rearrangement joins TRBV28 to TRBJ2-7; the match to TRBD1 covers 9 bases. V dropped 3 bases and J dropped 5; count of bases not matched to a gene: 5. CDR1 and CDR2 (germline): MDHEN, SYDVKM. The CDR3 consists of 14 residues. The CDR3 DNA follows: TGTGCCAGCAGTTTCCCAGACAGGGGGAACGAGCAGTACTTC. Translation gives CASSFPDRGNEQYF.

The chain has TRBV27 and TRBJ2-2; D unresolved. V was pared by 3 bases and J by 7 bases, with 12 bases between. Germline assignment: CDR1 MNHEY and CDR2 SMNVEV (reference sequence). The CDR3 totals 14 residues. The CDR3 reads CASSLQQSIGELFF. The DNA of the CDR3 is TGTGCCAGCAGTTTGCAACAGTCTATCGGGGAGCTGTTTTTT.

This clone occurred a few times. The chain combines TRBV7-9 with TRBJ2-1, with D perhaps matching TRBD2 (6 bases). Germline values: CDR1 SEHNR, CDR2 FQNEAQ (reference sequence). Trimming stripped 5 bases from V and 4 bases from J, with 15 bases between. The CDR3 has 15 amino acids. The CDR3 DNA reads as TGTGCCAGCAGCCAGGATTGGGGGACTTACAATGAGCAGTTCTTC. Its protein is CASSQDWGTYNEQFF.

The rearrangement uses TRBV6-1 and TRBJ1-2; possible D gene TRBD1, 5 bases. The V and J ends lost 0 bases and 8 bases respectively, with 16 bases between them. CDR3 size: 15 residues. CDR1 and CDR2 from the germline V gene are MNHNS and SASEGT. The CDR3 DNA sequence: TGTGCCAGCAGTGAAGCGGGGGGACCCGGCGGAGGCTACACCTTC. It translates to CASSEAGGPGGGYTF.